This TCR beta chain emerged from a study of shared clonotypes between healthy human individuals. General study results and limits: Despite large depth, rarefaction showed incomplete sorted-subset sequencing.

Study donors comprised healthy, HIV-negative adults devoid of recent acute infection or vaccination. TCRdb keeps only in-frame clones here, not all; method: immunoSEQ multiplex PCR. This sample has about 680,000 clones, with approximately 73% found just once. Trimming stripped 6 bases from V and 8 bases from J, with 10 bases between. Looked up from germline, CDR1 is SGHTA and CDR2 is FQGTGA. This CDR3 comprises 12 residues. A word on this clone: Its antigen is unidentified.

Input material: memory CD4+ T cells sorted from blood. This sample's subset: CD45RA-negative fraction. V and J are TRBV7-3 and TRBJ2-2, with D tentatively TRBD2 (5 bases). The sequence derives from a woman aged 30 to 39 in good health. In DNA form, the CDR3 reads TGTGCCAGCAGGAGGGAAGCAGGGGAGCTGTTTTTT. Protein: CASRREAGELFF.